This T cell receptor beta chain emerged from a study of beta chain features in type 1 diabetes (dated by TCRdb to the late 2010s). Study-wide context: Mean age, gender distribution, total cell number and subset yield did not differ between patients and healthy donors. Across all samples, around 99 million sorted cells were examined, and cell number per subset correlated strongly with RNA yield. In the study, TCRB repertoires of sorted circulating CD4+ T cell subsets from recently diagnosed type 1 diabetes patients were compared with those of matched healthy donors. Whereas all 30 or so donors provided naive and central memory subsets, regulatory and stem cell-like memory subsets were isolated from just 8 patients and roughly eight healthy donors. What the authors observed across the whole study: Because cDNA was sequenced instead of genomic DNA, activated cells with high expression could be over-represented, although the groups did not differ in activation or CD3 levels. Type 1 diabetes patients showed a moderate but significant shortening of TCRB CDR3 length in all four CD4+ subsets. PCR might favor shorter templates, but patient and control samples were amplified and corrected together, so any skew would affect both groups equally. At VDJ recombination sites, type 1 diabetes patients had fewer insertions and more deleted nucleotides, which implies abnormalities in thymic rearrangement. Because the HLA sub-analyses included only small numbers of individuals, any influence of HLA type on TCRB rearrangement was left unresolved. The naive, central memory and regulatory TCRB repertoires appeared to resemble one another more closely among patients than among healthy donors.

This clone was counted between two and nine times. Its binding antigen is unknown. No base quality values were provided; no much bigger clone lies one nucleotide off. The entire amount of isolated RNA was reverse transcribed using the High Capacity cDNA Reverse Transcription Kit, so the sequenced TCRB transcripts were expressed ones. Deep immunoSEQ sequencing was applied to naive, central memory and regulatory T cell samples, giving an average of about 3.7 million total reads per sample. Sorted cells were lysed in RLT buffer and RNA was extracted with DNase-treated RNeasy Micro or Mini kits, depending on cell number. To prevent cross-contamination, each cell subset was processed individually, whereas patient and healthy donor samples were processed jointly. Using the immunoSEQ multiplex PCR, TCRB sequences were amplified from cDNA into 87-bp fragments spanning the CDR3 region. The amplicons were sequenced using the Illumina HiSeq platform. As for the original processing: PCR bias was corrected computationally using synthetic template baselines, and reads within Hamming distance 2 were collapsed, with unmergeable singletons discarded. Reads were aligned to IMGT to assign V, D and J genes, CDR3 length, and insertions or deletions at six rearrangement sites. Within each subset, clonotype counts were normalized to the number of sorted cells before true diversity and Gini coefficients were calculated with the tcR R package. Repertoire sharing was quantified using the overlap coefficient calculated on TCRB nucleotide sequences. Out-of-frame TCRB sequences from naive cells were analyzed to stand in for the pre-selection repertoire. TCRdb obtained this table from immuneACCESS and retained in-frame rearrangements with V and J assigned. These tables miss some clones; where compared with another copy, unresolved V genes account for less than half of the shortfall, and the remainder is unexplained. V and J calls and clone size are copied from that table; D and trimming were computed from the DNA. The sample table shows 400,000 to 450,000 clones, and over 11% are seen once. Jointly, the top ten make up around 0.039% of the sample.

Each donor gave one peripheral blood draw, averaging roughly 120 mL, which was collected into heparinised tubes. A BD FACSAria II was used to sort naive, central memory, regulatory and stem cell-like memory CD4+ T cells with a panel that included CD45RO, CCR7, CD25, CD127, CD95 and CD27. All sorted populations exceeded 95% purity. PBMCs were separated immediately by Lymphoprep density gradient centrifugation and were stained directly, without being cultured. So that batch effects would be minimized, each experiment stained and sorted samples in pairs, pairing one healthy donor with one patient. The CDR1 and CDR2 encoded by the germline V gene are MDHEN and SYDVKM. V and J are truncated by 7 bases and 8 bases respectively, leaving an intervening sequence of 14 bases. Including the terminal cysteine and phenylalanine, the CDR3 comprises 12 residues. Only the CDR3 DNA stays, 36 bases, in frame from base 1.

Input material: naive CD4+ T cells from blood. The meaning of the sample's cell subset or site label: true naive CD4+ T cells. The clonotype comes from a man aged 30 to 45 in good health. The sequence joins TRBV28 to TRBJ1-2, with no D gene named confidently. Here is the DNA: TGTGCCAGCACCCTCTCGAGAAAGGGCTACACCTTC. This encodes CASTLSRKGYTF.